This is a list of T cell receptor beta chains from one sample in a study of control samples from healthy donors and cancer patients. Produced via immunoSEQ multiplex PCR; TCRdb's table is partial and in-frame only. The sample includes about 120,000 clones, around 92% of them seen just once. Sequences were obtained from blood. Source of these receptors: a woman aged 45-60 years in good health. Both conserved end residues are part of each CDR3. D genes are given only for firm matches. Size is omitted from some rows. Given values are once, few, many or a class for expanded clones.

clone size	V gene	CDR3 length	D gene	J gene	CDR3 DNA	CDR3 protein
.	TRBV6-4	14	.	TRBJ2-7	TGTGCCAGCAGTGGGGCGGGAAGGCGGTACGAGCAGTACTTC	CASSGAGRRYEQYF
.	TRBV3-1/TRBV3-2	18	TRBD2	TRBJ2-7	TGTGCCAGCAGCCAAGATCGTAGACTAGCGGGAACATCGTACGAGCAGTACTTC	CASSQDRRLAGTSYEQYF
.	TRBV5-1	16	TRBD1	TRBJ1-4	TGCGCCAGCAGCTTGGGCGGACAGGGAGGAAATGAAAAACTGTTTTTT	CASSLGGQGGNEKLFF
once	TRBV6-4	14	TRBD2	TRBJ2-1	TGTGCCAGCAGTGTCCTAGCGGGGAACAATGAGCAGTTCTTC	CASSVLAGNNEQFF
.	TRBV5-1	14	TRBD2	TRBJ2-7	TGCGCCAGCAGTGTTGGACTAGCGCCCTACGAGCAGTACTTC	CASSVGLAPYEQYF
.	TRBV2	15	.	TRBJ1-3	TGTGCCAGCAGTGTCGGGAGGGATCCTGGAAACACCATATATTTT	CASSVGRDPGNTIYF
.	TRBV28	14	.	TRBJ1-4	TGTGCCAGCAGTAGCAGGGGAGGTAATGAAAAACTGTTTTTT	CASSSRGGNEKLFF
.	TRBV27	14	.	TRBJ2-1	TGTGCCAGCAGTTTCGGAGGTGGATACAATGAGCAGTTCTTC	CASSFGGGYNEQFF
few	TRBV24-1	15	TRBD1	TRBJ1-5	TGTGCCACCAGTGGCACAGGGGATAGCAATCAGCCCCAGCATTTT	CATSGTGDSNQPQHF
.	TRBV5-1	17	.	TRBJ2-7	TGCGCCAGCAGCTTGGGGGCGGGACAGCTCACTTACTACGAGCAGTACTTC	CASSLGAGQLTYYEQYF
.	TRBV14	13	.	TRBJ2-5	TGTGCCAGCAGCGCTGGTACTGTGGAGACCCAGTACTTC	CASSAGTVETQYF
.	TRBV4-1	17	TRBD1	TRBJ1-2	TGCGCCAGCAGCCAGGCCGGGACAGGGTCTAATAACTATGGCTACACCTTC	CASSQAGTGSNNYGYTF
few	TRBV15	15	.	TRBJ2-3	TGTGCCACCAGCCAAGGGGGGCAGAGCACAGATACGCAGTATTTT	CATSQGGQSTDTQYF